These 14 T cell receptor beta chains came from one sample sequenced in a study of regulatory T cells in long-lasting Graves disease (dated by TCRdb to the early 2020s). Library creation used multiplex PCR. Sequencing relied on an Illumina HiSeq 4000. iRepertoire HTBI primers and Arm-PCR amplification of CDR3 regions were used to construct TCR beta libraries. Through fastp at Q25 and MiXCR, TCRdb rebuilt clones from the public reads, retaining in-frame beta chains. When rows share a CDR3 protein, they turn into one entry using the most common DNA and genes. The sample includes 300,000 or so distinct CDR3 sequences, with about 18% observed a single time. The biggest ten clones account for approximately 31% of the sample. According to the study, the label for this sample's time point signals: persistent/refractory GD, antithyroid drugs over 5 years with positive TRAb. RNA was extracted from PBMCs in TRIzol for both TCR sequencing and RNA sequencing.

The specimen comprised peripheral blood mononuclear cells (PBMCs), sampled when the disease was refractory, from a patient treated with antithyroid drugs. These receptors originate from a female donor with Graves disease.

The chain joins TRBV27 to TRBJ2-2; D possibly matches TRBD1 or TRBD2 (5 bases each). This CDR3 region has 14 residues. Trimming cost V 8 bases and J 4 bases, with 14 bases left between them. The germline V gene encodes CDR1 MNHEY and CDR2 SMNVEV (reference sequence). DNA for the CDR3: TGTGCCAGCGCCTCGCAGGGAGTCACCGGGGAGCTGTTTTTT. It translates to CASASQGVTGELFF.

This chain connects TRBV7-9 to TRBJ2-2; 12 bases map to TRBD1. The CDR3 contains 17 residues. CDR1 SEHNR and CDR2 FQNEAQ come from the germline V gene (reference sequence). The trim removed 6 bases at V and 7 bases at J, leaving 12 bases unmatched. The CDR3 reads CASRRPGTGGKIGELFF. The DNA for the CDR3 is TGTGCCAGCAGGCGTCCCGGGACAGGGGGCAAGATCGGGGAGCTGTTTTTT.

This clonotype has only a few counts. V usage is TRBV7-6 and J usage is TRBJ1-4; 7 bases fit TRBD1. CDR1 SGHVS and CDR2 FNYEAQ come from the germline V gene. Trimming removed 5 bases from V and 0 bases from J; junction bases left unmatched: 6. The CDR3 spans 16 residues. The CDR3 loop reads CASSPRTGATNEKLFF. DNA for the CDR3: TGTGCCAGCAGCCCGCGGACAGGTGCAACTAATGAAAAACTGTTTTTT. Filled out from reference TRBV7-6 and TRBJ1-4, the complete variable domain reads GAGVSQSPRYKVTKRGQDVALRCDPISGHVSLYWYRQALGQGPEFLTYFNYEAQQDKSGLPNDRFSAERPEGSISTLTIQRTEQRDSAMYRCASSPRTGATNEKLFFGSGTQLSVL.

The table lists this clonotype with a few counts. The CDR3 DNA follows: TGTGCCAGCAGCCTAAGGGGGACTAGCGGGGAGCTGTTTTTT. It yields the protein CASSLRGTSGELFF. The V gene is TRBV27, the J gene TRBJ2-2; the match to TRBD2 covers 8 bases. The V gene end was trimmed by 6 bases and the J gene end by 7 bases; junction bases not matched to a gene: 7. The CDR3 spans 14 residues. Germline V CDR1 and CDR2: MNHEY, SMNVEV (reference sequence).

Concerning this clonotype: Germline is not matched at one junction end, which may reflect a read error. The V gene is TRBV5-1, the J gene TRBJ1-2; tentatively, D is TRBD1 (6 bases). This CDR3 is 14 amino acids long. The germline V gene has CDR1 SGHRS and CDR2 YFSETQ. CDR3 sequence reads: CAGSSPRGNYGYTF. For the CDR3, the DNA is TGCGCCGGCAGTTCCCCAAGGGGGAACTATGGCTACACCTTC. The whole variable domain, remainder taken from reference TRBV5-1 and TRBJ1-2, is KAGVTQTPRYLIKTRGQQVTLSCSPISGHRSVSWYQQTPGQGLQFLFEYFSETQRNKGNFPGRFSGRQFSNSRSEMNVSTLELGDSALYLCAGSSPRGNYGYTFGSGTRLTVV.

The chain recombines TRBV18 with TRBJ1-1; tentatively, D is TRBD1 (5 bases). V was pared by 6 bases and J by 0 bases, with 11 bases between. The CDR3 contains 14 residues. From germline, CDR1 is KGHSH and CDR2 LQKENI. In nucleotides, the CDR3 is TGTGCCAGCTCCCGGACGGGGGTGAACACTGAAGCTTTCTTT. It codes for CASSRTGVNTEAFF.

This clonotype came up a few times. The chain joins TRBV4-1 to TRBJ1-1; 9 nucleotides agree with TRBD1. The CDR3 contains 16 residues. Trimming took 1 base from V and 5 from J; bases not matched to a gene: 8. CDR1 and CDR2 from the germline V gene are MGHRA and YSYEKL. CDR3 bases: TGCGCCAGCAGCCAAGGGGAGACAGGGGGAGGAACTGAAGCTTTCTTT. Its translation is CASSQGETGGGTEAFF.

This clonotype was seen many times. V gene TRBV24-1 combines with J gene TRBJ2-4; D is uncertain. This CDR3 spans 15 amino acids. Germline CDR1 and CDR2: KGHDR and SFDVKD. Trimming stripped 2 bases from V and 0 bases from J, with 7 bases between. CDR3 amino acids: CATSDSTQAKNIQYF. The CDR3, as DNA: TGTGCCACCAGTGATTCTACTCAAGCCAAAAACATTCAGTACTTC.

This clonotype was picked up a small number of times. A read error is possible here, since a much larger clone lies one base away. The CDR3 protein is CASSGRRSYRGLNSPLHF. The CDR3 DNA follows: TGTGCCAGCAGCGGCCGCCGATCCTACAGGGGGCTTAATTCACCCCTCCACTTT. This rearrangement joins TRBV11-2 to TRBJ1-6; 9 positions match TRBD1. This CDR3 has 18 amino acids. V was clipped by 5 bases and J by 6 bases; unmatched bases: 14. In germline, CDR1 is SGHAT, CDR2 FQNNGV.

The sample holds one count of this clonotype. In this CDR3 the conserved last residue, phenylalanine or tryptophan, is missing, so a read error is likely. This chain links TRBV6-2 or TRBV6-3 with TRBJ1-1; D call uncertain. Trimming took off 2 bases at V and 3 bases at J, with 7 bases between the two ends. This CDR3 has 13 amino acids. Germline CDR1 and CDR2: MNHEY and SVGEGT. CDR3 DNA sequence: TGTGCCAGCAGTTACCGGGGTGACACTGAAGCTTTCCTT. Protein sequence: CASSYRGDTEAFL.

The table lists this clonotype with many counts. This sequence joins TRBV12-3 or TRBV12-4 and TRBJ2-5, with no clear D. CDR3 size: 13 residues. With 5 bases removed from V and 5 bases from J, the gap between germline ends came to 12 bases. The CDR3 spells CASSPALGETQYF. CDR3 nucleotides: TGTGCCAGCAGTCCTGCACTTGGGGAGACCCAGTACTTC.

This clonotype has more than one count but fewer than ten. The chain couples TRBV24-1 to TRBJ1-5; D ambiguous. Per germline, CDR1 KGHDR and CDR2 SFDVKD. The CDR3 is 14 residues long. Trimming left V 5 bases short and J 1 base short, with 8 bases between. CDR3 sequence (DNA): TGTGCCACCAGTGGAGGTACAAGCAATCAGCCCCAGCATTTT. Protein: CATSGGTSNQPQHF.

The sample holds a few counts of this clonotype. The CDR3 spells CASSPGGVNEQYF. The CDR3 DNA reads TGTGCCAGCTCACCGGGGGGCGTAAACGAGCAGTACTTC. The rearrangement uses TRBV18 and TRBJ2-7; D could derive from TRBD1 or TRBD2 (6 bases each). The length of the CDR3 is 13 residues. Trimming cost V 3 bases and J 5 bases, with 11 bases left between them. CDR1 is KGHSH, CDR2 LQKENI, per germline.

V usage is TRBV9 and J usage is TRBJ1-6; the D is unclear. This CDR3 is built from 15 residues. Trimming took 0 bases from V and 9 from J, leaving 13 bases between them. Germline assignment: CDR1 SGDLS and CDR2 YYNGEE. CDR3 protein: CASSVVAGGSSPLHF. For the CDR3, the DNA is TGTGCCAGCAGCGTAGTGGCCGGCGGGAGTTCACCCCTCCACTTT. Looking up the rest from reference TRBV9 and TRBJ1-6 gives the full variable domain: DSGVTQTPKHLITATGQRVTLRCSPRSGDLSVYWYQQSLDQGLQFLIQYYNGEERAKGNILERFSAQQFPDLHSELNLSSLELGDSALYFCASSVVAGGSSPLHFGNGTRLTVT.